Included here is one TCR beta chain sequence, with context. The antigen remains undetermined. The data originate from a study of CD8 T cells in ankylosing spondylitis. Study-wide points: In peripheral blood, disease-linked CD8+ clones occurred at relatively low frequencies. Past studies reported some motif variants in reactive arthritis synovial fluid and blood. According to the report, clones linked to the disease were significantly enriched in matched synovial fluid samples taken from ankylosing spondylitis patients. Ankylosing spondylitis blood appeared to carry a characteristic TCR beta motif of several highly homologous variants.

The CDR3 is 15 residues long. Deletions cut 0 bases from V and 4 bases from J, with 9 bases between. The germline gives CDR1 ENHRY, CDR2 SYGVKD. TCRdb reanalysed the 5' RACE reads using MiXCR and keeps one entry per CDR3 protein. The sample carries 200,000 to 250,000 distinct CDR3 sequences, around 10% recorded once. The chain is built from TRBV10-3 and TRBJ2-2; the D gene is possibly TRBD2 (5 bases). Sequenced sample: blood, either unsorted or a sorted T cell fraction (not recorded which). This sequence originates from a male donor with ankylosing spondylitis or in good health (not recorded which). As DNA, the CDR3 is TGTGCCATCAGTGAGTCGCGGGCACTCACCGGGGAGCTGTTTTTT. Translation gives CAISESRALTGELFF.